The 5 T cell receptor beta chains reported below all come from one sample, sequenced in a study of cytomegalovirus exposure and HLA in healthy donors. PCR employed 60 Vbeta and 13 Jbeta primers. The repertoire was sequenced with immunoSEQ multiplex PCR; TCRdb's copy has only in-frame clones and lacks some. This sample yields around 140,000 clones, of which approximately 80% are seen a single time; approximately 9.7% belongs to the top ten. Input material: PBMCs. These receptors all come from a woman in her fifties or sixties in good health and CMV-seropositive.

This clone came up a few times. A junction end diverges from the germline sequence, so it may reflect a read error. V and J are TRBV7-9 and TRBJ1-1; 9 bases are shared with TRBD1. Germline loops: CDR1 SEHNR, CDR2 FQNEAQ (reference sequence). The CDR3 loop spans 16 amino acids. The CDR3 spells CASSQVSNRGHTEAFF. The CDR3 DNA sequence: TGCGCCAGCAGCCAAGTAAGCAACAGGGGGCACACTGAAGCTTTCTTT. Filled out from reference TRBV7-9 and TRBJ1-1, the complete variable domain reads DTGVSQNPRHKITKRGQNVTFRCDPISEHNRLYWYRQTLGQGPEFLTYFQNEAQLEKSRLLSDRFSAERPKGSFSTLEIQRTEQGDSAMYLCASSQVSNRGHTEAFFGQGTRLTVV.

The V gene is TRBV7-2, the J gene TRBJ1-1; 8 bases align to TRBD1. Germline loops: CDR1 SGHTA, CDR2 FQGNSA. J gave up 6 bases and V 5 bases, and 5 bases lay outside the gene matches. CDR3 length equals 13 residues. CDR3 sequence (DNA): TGTGCCAGCAGCACGGACAGGGCCGCTGAAGCTTTCTTT. Its protein product is CASSTDRAAEAFF.

The chain carries TRBV6-5 and TRBJ2-4, with D perhaps matching TRBD2 (6 bases). V was trimmed by 5 bases and J by 0 bases, leaving 8 bases between them. Per germline, CDR1 MNHEY and CDR2 SVGAGI. The CDR3 runs 14 residues. CDR3 sequence (DNA): TGTGCCAGCAGTCCGGGACTAGCCAAAAACATTCAGTACTTC. Translation: CASSPGLAKNIQYF.

The chain employs TRBV2 and TRBJ1-5; 9 bases map to TRBD1. Germline V gene lookup returns CDR1 SNHLY and CDR2 FYNNEI. V dropped 6 bases and J dropped 2; count of bases not matched to a gene: 5. The length of the CDR3 is 15 residues. The CDR3 sequence: CASRGQGSGNQPQHF. DNA for the CDR3: TGTGCCAGCAGGGGACAGGGTTCTGGCAATCAGCCCCAGCATTTT. Supplemented by reference TRBV2 and TRBJ1-5, the full variable domain reads EPEVTQTPSHQVTQMGQEVILRCVPISNHLYFYWYRQILGQKVEFLVSFYNNEISEKSEIFDDQFSVERPDGSNFTLKIRSTKLEDSAMYFCASRGQGSGNQPQHFGDGTRLSIL.

The chain joins TRBV28 to TRBJ2-7, with D hard to call. V shed 3 bases and J shed 1 base, with 10 bases lying between them. The CDR3 contains 14 residues. Per germline, CDR1 MDHEN and CDR2 SYDVKM. The CDR3 nucleotides are TGTGCCAGCAGTTTCAAGTCCAGGTCCTACGAGCAGTACTTC. This sequence encodes CASSFKSRSYEQYF.